Detailed here is one TCR beta chain. J lost 5 bases, V lost 1 base, and 11 bases had no gene match. The CDR3 loop spans 16 amino acids. Germline CDR1 reads SGHRS; CDR2 reads YFSETQ. The sample belongs to a study of blood T cell repertoires in COVID-19. Study details: Some COVID-19 samples were acute and others convalescent; all came from the United States, Italy and Spain.

In the authors' methods: The authors estimated nucleated cell counts from reference gene primer amplification. Using immunoSEQ multiplex PCR, the repertoire was profiled, and TCRdb retains in-frame clones only, with some absent. That table is the source of V, J and clone size, and D and trimming were worked out from the DNA. The sample has 150,000 to 180,000 clones; about 73% are singletons. The sequence was collected from a man older than 75 with acute or convalescent COVID-19. The sequenced sample was peripheral blood. The J gene is TRBJ1-1, the V gene TRBV5-1; 7 positions match TRBD1. The DNA for the CDR3 is TGCGCCAGCAGCTTGAGGGGCAGGGGGTACGTGACTGAAGCTTTCTTT. The encoded protein is CASSLRGRGYVTEAFF.